This TCR beta chain was identified during a study of T cells after yellow fever vaccination. For the study at large: When fractions had low cell numbers, they were prepared with SMART-Seq v4 Ultra Low Input. Notes on the study in general: Post-booster repertoires again held most primary-vaccination clones (approximately 96% CD4, just under 90% CD8). Repertoires sorted by FACS could include abundant clonotypes that are contaminants from the bulk population.

The table lists this clonotype with many counts. The antigen remains unidentified. V lost 2 bases and J 4 bases, leaving 12 bases between the germline ends. Germline loops: CDR1 SQVTM, CDR2 ANQGSEA. The CDR3 totals 13 residues. 5'RACE template switching produced TCR cDNA carrying a universal primer site and UMIs. TCRdb independently ran MiXCR on the 5' RACE reads; one entry per CDR3 protein. The table has under 80,000 distinct CDR3 sequences, less than 8.5% seen once. This clonotype originated in a young man who received the YFV17D yellow fever vaccine. The sample was CD8+ T cells sorted from PBMCs, taken 15 days after the yellow fever booster vaccination. The J gene is TRBJ2-7, the V gene TRBV29-1, with a tentative D call TRBD1 (5 bases). The CDR3 DNA sequence: TGCAGCGTTGAAACGACAGCCAAATACGAGCAGTACTTC. Translation: CSVETTAKYEQYF.